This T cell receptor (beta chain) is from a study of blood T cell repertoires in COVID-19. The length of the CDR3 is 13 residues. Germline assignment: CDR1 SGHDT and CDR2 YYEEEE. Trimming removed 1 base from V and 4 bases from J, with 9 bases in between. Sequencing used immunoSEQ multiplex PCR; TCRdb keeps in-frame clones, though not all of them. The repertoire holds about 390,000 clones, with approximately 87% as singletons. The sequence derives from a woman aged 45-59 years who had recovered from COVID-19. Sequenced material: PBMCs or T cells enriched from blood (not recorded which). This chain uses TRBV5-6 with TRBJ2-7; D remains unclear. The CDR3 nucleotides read TGTGCCAGCAGCTTGTGGGCATCTTACGAGCAGTACTTC. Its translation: CASSLWASYEQYF.